This T cell receptor (beta chain) came from a study of CD8+ T cells in alopecia areata. Study-level points and caveats: Sequencing of scalp samples also includes resident alphabeta T cells from normal skin.

cDNA serving as the sequencing template came from extracted, reverse transcribed RNA. Assay: immunoSEQ multiplex PCR; the TCRdb copy retains only in-frame clones and omits some. The profile shows 120,000 or so clones, about 60% of them singletons. Turning to this clone: Its antigen is currently unknown.

This CDR3 has 14 amino acids. Trimming stripped 1 base from V and 8 bases from J, with 9 bases between. The V gene's germline CDR1 is SEHNR and CDR2 FQNEAQ (reference sequence). PBMCs yielded sorted CD4+ and CD8+ T cells. The clonotype was recovered from a human donor in good health. The sample consisted of CD4+ T cells sorted from blood. The V and J genes are TRBV7-9 and TRBJ1-6; unclear D gene. The CDR3 sequence is CASSLEGSDSPLHF. The DNA for the CDR3 is TGTGCCAGCAGCTTAGAGGGATCGGATTCACCCCTCCACTTT. Full variable domain (outside the CDR3, taken from reference TRBV7-9 and TRBJ1-6): DTGVSQNPRHKITKRGQNVTFRCDPISEHNRLYWYRQTLGQGPEFLTYFQNEAQLEKSRLLSDRFSAERPKGSFSTLEIQRTEQGDSAMYLCASSLEGSDSPLHFGNGTRLTVT.